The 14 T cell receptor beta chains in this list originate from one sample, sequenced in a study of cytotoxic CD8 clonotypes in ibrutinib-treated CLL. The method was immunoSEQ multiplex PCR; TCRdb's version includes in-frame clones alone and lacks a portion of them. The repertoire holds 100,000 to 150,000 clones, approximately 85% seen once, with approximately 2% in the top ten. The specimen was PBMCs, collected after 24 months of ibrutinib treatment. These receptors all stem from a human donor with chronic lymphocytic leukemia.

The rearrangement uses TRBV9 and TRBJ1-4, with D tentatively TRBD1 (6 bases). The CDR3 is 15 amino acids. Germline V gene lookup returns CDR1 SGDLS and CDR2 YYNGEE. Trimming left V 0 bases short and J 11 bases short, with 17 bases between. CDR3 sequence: CASSVVGGPEGKLFF. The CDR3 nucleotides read TGTGCCAGCAGCGTAGTTGGGGGCCCGGAGGGGAAACTGTTTTTT.

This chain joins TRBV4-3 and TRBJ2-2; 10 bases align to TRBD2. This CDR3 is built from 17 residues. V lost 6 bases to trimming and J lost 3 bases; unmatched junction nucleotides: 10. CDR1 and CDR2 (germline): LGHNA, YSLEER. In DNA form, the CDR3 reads TGCGCCAGCAGGCAGGGGATAGCGGGAGGTTACACCGGGGAGCTGTTTTTT. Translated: CASRQGIAGGYTGELFF.

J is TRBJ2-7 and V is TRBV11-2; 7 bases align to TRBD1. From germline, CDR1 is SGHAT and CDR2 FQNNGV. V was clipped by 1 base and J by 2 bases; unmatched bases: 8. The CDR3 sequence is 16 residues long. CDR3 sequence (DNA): TGTGCCAGCAGCTTAGTTGGGGTCGACAGGGCCTACGAGCAGTACTTC. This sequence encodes CASSLVGVDRAYEQYF.

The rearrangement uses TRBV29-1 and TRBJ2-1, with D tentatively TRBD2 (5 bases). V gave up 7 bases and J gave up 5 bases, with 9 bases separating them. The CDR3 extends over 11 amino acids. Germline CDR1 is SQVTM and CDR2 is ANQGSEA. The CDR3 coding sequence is TGCAGCGGTAGGGAGAACAATGAGCAGTTCTTC. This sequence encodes CSGRENNEQFF.

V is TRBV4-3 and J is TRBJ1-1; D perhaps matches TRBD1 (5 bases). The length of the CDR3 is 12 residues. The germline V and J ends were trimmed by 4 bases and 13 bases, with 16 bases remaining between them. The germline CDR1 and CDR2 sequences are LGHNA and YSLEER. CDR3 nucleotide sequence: TGCGCCAGCAGCCGCACGCAGGGTATGGTTTTCTTT. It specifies CASSRTQGMVFF.

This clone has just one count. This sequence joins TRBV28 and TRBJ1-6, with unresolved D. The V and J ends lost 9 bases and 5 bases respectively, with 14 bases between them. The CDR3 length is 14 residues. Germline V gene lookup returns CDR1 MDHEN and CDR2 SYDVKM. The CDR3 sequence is CASQPNQDNSPLHF. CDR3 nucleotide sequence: TGTGCCAGTCAACCTAACCAGGATAATTCACCCCTCCACTTT.

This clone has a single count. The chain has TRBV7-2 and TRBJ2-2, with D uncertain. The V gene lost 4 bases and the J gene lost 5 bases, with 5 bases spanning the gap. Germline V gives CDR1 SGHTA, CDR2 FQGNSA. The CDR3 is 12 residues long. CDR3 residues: CASSSYTGELFF. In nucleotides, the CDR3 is TGTGCCAGCAGCTCTTATACCGGGGAGCTGTTTTTT.

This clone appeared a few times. Here the CDR3 reads CASGYTEAFF. The CDR3 DNA is TGTGCCAGTGGGTATACTGAAGCTTTCTTT. The rearrangement links TRBV19 to TRBJ1-1; D remains unclear. V was cut by 8 bases and J by 5 bases, with 6 bases left in between. The CDR3 consists of 10 residues. Germline CDR1 is LNHDA and CDR2 is SQIVND (reference sequence).

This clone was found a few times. The CDR3 nucleotides read TGTGCCAGCAGCCCAACTCAGGGGGCGTATGGCTACACCTTC. It translates to CASSPTQGAYGYTF. The V and J genes are TRBV7-2 and TRBJ1-2; 8 nucleotides align to TRBD1. Germline CDR1 reads SGHTA; CDR2 reads FQGNSA. This CDR3 contains 14 residues. Trimming took 5 bases from V and 5 from J; bases not matched to a gene: 7.

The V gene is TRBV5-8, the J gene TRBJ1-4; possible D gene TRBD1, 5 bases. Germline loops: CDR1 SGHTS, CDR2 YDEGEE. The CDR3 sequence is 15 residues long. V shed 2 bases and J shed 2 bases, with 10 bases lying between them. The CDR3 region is CASSFLGTTNEKLFF. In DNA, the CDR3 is TGTGCCAGCAGCTTTCTGGGGACGACTAATGAAAAACTGTTTTTT.

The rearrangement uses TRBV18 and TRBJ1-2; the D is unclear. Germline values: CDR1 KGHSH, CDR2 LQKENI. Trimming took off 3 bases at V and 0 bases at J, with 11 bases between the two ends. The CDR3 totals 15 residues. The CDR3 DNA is TGTGCCAGCTCACCCTCAGAGTTAGCTAACTATGGCTACACCTTC. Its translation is CASSPSELANYGYTF. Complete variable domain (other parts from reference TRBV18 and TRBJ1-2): NAGVMQNPRHLVRRRGQEARLRCSPMKGHSHVYWYRQLPEEGLKFMVYLQKENIIDESGMPKERFSAEFPKEGPSILRIQQVVRGDSAAYFCASSPSELANYGYTFGSGTRLTVV.

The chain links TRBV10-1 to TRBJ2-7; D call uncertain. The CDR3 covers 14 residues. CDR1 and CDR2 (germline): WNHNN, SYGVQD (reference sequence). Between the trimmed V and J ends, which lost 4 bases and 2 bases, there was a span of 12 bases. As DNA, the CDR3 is TGCGCCAGCAGTGGTCACAGACTCACCTACGAGCAGTACTTC. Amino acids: CASSGHRLTYEQYF.

This CDR3 reads CASTQGQGSAEAFF. In DNA, the CDR3 is TGTGCCAGTACCCAGGGGCAGGGGTCCGCTGAAGCTTTCTTT. The rearrangement links TRBV19 to TRBJ1-1, with D possibly matching TRBD1 (6 bases). V was cut by 7 bases and J by 6 bases, with 18 bases left in between. The CDR3 is 14 residues long. Germline loops: CDR1 LNHDA, CDR2 SQIVND (reference sequence).

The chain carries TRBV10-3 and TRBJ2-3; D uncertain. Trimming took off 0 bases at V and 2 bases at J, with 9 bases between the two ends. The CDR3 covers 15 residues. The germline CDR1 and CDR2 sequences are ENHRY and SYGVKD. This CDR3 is CAISESTVITDTQYF. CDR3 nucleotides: TGTGCCATCAGTGAGTCGACCGTCATCACAGATACGCAGTATTTT.